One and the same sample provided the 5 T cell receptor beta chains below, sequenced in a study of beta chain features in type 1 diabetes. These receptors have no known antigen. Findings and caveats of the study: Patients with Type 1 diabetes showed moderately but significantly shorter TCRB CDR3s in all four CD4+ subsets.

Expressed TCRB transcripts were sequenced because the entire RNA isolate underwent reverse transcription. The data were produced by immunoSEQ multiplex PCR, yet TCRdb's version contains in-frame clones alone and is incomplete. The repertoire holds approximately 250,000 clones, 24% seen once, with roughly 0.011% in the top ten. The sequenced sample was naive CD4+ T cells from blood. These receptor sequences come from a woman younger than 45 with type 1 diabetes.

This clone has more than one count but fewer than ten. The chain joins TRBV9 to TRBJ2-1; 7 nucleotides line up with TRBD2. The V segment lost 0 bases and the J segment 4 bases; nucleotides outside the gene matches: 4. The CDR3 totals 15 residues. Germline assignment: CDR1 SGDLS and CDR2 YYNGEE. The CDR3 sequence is CASSVGTSEYNEQFF. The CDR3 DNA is TGTGCCAGCAGCGTAGGAACTAGCGAGTACAATGAGCAGTTCTTC.

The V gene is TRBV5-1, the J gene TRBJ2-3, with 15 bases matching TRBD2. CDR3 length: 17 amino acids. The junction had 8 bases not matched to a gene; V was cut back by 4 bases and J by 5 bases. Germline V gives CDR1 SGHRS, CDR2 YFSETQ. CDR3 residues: CASSVGGLAGGGDTQYF. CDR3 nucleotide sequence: TGCGCCAGCAGCGTAGGGGGACTAGCGGGAGGCGGAGATACGCAGTATTTT.

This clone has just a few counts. Here the CDR3 DNA reads TGTGCCAGCAGCTTTGGGACAGGGCATAGGGAGCTGTTTTTT. This encodes CASSFGTGHRELFF. The V call is TRBV7-3, the J call TRBJ2-2; 9 nucleotides align to TRBD1. V trimming: 3 bases; J trimming: 9 bases; junction bases outside the gene matches: 5. Germline V gives CDR1 SGHTA, CDR2 FQGTGA. The CDR3 consists of 14 residues.

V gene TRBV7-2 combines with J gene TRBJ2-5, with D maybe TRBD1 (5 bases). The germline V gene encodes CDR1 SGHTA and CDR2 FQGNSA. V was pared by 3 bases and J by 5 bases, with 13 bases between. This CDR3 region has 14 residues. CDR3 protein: CASSLVQGGETQYF. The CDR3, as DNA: TGTGCCAGCAGCTTGGTTCAGGGCGGCGAGACCCAGTACTTC.

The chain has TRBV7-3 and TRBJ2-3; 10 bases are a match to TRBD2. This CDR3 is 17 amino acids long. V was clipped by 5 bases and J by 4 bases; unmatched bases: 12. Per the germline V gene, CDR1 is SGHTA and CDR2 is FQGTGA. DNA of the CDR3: TGTGCCAGCAGCGCCTCGCTAGCGGGAGTCCCCCCAGATACGCAGTATTTT. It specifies CASSASLAGVPPDTQYF.